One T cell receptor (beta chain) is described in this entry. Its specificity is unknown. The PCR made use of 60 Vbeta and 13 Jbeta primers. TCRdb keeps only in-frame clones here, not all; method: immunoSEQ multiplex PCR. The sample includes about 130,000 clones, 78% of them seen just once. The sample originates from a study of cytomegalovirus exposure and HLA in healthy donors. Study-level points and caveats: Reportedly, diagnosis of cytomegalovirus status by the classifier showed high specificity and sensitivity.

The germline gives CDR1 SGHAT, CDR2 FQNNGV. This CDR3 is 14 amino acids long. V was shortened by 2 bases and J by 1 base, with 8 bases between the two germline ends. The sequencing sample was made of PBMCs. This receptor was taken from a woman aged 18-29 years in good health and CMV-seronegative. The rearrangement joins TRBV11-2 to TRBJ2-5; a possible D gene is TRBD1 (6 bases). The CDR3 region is CASSLSGAQETQYF. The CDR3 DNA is TGTGCCAGCAGCTTATCAGGGGCCCAAGAGACCCAGTACTTC.